This T cell receptor (beta chain) was identified during a study of blood T cell repertoires in COVID-19. Turning to the study itself: Material from acute and convalescent COVID-19 was sourced from the United States, Italy and Spain.

As processed by the authors: The assay estimated nucleated cells by amplifying reference gene primers. Sequencing was performed with immunoSEQ multiplex PCR; in TCRdb, only in-frame clones are kept and a portion is missing. From that table come the V and J calls and clone size; the DNA was used to work out D and trimming. Of around 33,000 clones in the sample, about nine tenths were seen once. Germline assignment: CDR1 LNHNV and CDR2 YYDKDF (reference sequence). V shed 0 bases, J shed 6 bases, and the junction held 0 bases outside the gene matches. There are 14 residues in the CDR3. The specimen sequenced was peripheral blood. This chain connects TRBV15 to TRBJ1-1; 11 positions agree with TRBD1. The sequence was obtained from an elderly man with acute or convalescent COVID-19. CDR3 amino acids: CATSREGQGAEAFF. In DNA, the CDR3 is TGTGCCACCAGCAGAGAGGGACAGGGGGCTGAAGCTTTCTTT.